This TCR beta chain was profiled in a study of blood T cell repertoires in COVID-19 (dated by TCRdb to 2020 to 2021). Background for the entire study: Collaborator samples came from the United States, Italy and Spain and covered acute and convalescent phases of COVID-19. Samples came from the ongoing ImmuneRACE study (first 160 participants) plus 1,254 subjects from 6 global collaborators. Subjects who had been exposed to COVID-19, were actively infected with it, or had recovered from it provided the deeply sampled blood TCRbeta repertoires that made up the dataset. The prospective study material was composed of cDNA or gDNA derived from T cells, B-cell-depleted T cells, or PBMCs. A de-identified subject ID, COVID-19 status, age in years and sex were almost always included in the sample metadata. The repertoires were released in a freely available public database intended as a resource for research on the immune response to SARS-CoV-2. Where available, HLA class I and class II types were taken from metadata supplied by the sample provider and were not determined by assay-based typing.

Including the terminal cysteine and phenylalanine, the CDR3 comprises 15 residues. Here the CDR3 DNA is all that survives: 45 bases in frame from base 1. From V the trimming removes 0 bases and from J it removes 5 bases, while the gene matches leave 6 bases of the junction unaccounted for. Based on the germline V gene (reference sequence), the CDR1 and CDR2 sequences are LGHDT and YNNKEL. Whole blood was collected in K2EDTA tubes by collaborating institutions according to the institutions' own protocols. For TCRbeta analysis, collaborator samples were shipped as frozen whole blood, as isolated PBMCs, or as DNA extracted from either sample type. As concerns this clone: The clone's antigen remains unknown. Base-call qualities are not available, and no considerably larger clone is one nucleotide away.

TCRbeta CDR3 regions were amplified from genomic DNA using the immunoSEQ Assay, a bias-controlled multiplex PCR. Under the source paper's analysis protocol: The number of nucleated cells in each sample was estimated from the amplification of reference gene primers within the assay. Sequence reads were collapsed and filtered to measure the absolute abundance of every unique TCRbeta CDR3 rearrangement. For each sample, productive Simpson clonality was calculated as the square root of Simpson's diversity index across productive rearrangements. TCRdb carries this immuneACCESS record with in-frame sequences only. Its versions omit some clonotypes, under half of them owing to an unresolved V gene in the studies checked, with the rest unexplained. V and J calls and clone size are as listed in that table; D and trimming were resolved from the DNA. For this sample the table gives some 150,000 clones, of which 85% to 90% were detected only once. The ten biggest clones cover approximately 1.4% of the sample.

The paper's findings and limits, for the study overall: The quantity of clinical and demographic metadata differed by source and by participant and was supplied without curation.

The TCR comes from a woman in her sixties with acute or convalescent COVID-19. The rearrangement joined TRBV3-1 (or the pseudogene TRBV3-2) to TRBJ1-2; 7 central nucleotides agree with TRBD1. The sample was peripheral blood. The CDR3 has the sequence CASSQEGRGVYGYTF. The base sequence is TGTGCCAGCAGCCAAGAGGGCAGGGGGGTGTATGGCTACACCTTC.